This TCR beta chain was observed in a study of neurological immune-mediated disorders. About the research overall: Within the group of 35 or so multiple sclerosis patients, around 30 were relapsing-remitting, while 3 were secondary progressive.

General observations from the study: Neither clinical nor MRI features showed any association with the multiple sclerosis repertoire cluster, and the authors stated that larger cohorts are needed. Among 34 multiple sclerosis patients, 18 had repertoires that phylogenetic grouping placed in one related-CDR3 cluster, a possible signature.

TCRdb re-analysed the 5' RACE reads in MiXCR, keeping a single row per CDR3 protein. This sample has roughly 90,000 distinct CDR3 sequences; 3% to 4.5% occur once, and the top ten carry approximately 3%. This clonotype was counted many times. What it recognizes is unknown. CDR3 length: 14 amino acids. With 7 bases clipped from V and 4 bases from J, the junction kept 7 bases outside the gene matches. The V and J genes are TRBV12-3 or TRBV12-4 and TRBJ1-5, with 7 bases that match TRBD1. This TCR derives from a woman in her fifties or sixties with multiple sclerosis. What was sequenced was PBMCs. The CDR3 DNA is TGTGCCAGCACCCCGGACAGGAGGAATCAGCCCCAGCATTTT. This codes for CASTPDRRNQPQHF.